Sequencing of this TCR beta chain was carried out in a study of T cell changes during pregnancy in multiple sclerosis (dated by TCRdb to about 2019). At the level of the whole study: The study looked at changes in the T cell repertoire across pregnancy in women with multiple sclerosis.

In the case of this clone: No cognate antigen has been identified for it. Base qualities were left out, and no much larger clone turns up one base away.

Library creation used the immunoSEQ multiplex PCR assay. The table comes from immuneACCESS by way of TCRdb, which keeps in-frame sequences with V and J called. Part of the clones is missing from these tables; in studies checked, under half for an unresolved V gene and the rest for unknown reasons. The sample table shows about 59,000 clones, and 75% to 90% are seen once. Approximately 1% of the sample belongs to the ten largest clones. Including cysteine and phenylalanine, the CDR3 has 16 amino acids. Solely the CDR3 DNA is kept, with 48 bases framed from the first base. Here V drops 8 bases and J drops 0 bases, and the junction holds 7 bases not matched to any gene. For CDR1 and CDR2, the germline V gene lists SGHNT and YENEEA.

The TCR sequence derives from a female donor in good health, enrolled as a control in a pregnancy study. The chain is made from TRBV11-3 and TRBJ2-3, and TRBD2 matches 11 of the central bases. The specimen was peripheral blood, collected in the first trimester of pregnancy. The CDR3 has the sequence CASGTGTSGSTDTQYF. In nucleotide form, the sequence is TGTGCCAGCGGTACCGGGACTAGCGGAAGCACAGATACGCAGTATTTT. Joined to the reference TRBV11-3 and TRBJ2-3 proteins, this CDR3 gives the full variable domain: EAGVVQSPRYKIIEKKQPVAFWCNPISGHNTLYWYLQNLGQGPELLIRYENEEAVDDSQLPKDRFSAERLKGVDSTLKIQPAELGDSAVYLCASGTGTSGSTDTQYFGPGTRLTVL.